Sequencing of this T cell receptor beta chain was carried out in a study of blood T cell repertoires in COVID-19. Study-level information: Both acute and convalescent COVID-19 samples were obtained from the United States, Italy and Spain.

Only in-frame clones appear in the TCRdb table, and some are missing; sequencing was by immunoSEQ multiplex PCR. The table includes around 250,000 clones, 86% detected once. V lost 3 bases and J lost 4; bases outside the gene matches: 12. The germline V gene has CDR1 MNHEY and CDR2 SMNVEV (reference sequence). This CDR3 has 17 amino acids. This chain connects TRBV27 to TRBJ2-1; 7 bases line up with TRBD2. The source material was peripheral blood. The source of this sequence is a woman in her 30s with active or convalescent COVID-19. The CDR3 protein is CASSLPRSAGNYNEQFF. The CDR3 nucleotides read TGTGCCAGCAGTTTGCCCCGGTCAGCGGGGAATTACAATGAGCAGTTCTTC.